Below, 8 T cell receptor beta chains from the same sample are listed, as sequenced in a study of T cell repertoires in cytomegalovirus infection. Their antigens are not known. MiXCR, applied by TCRdb to the reads, yields one record per CDR3 protein. The sample lists about 7,500 distinct CDR3 sequences; approximately 52% were seen once. Source material: PBMCs, sequenced either directly or after in vitro stimulation (not recorded which). These receptors were collected from a human donor in good health (CMV status not recorded). Some clones in this sample may be carry-over from other donors' samples.

Concerning this clonotype: This CDR3 is missing its conserved last phenylalanine or tryptophan, likely due to a read error. The rearrangement uses TRBV7-8 and TRBJ2-1; TRBD1 aligns across 7 bases. The J segment lost 6 bases and the V segment lost 4 bases, leaving 15 bases of the junction unmatched. CDR1 is SGHVS and CDR2 is FQNEAQ in the germline V gene. The CDR3 is made up of 17 amino acids. This CDR3 reads CASSWGQFVGSPNEQFL. CDR3 DNA sequence: TGTGCCAGCAGCTGGGGACAGTTTGTGGGGAGCCCCAATGAGCAGTTCTTA.

In this sample, this clonotype turned up many times. The chain uses TRBV11-3 and TRBJ2-3, with 7 bases matching TRBD2. Germline V gene sequence: CDR1 SGHNT, CDR2 YENEEA. V was clipped by 1 base and J by 1 base; unmatched bases: 2. This CDR3 spans 15 amino acids. CDR3 bases: TGTGCCAGCAGCTTAGTTGCGGGAGGCACAGATACGCAGTATTTT. Its protein product is CASSLVAGGTDTQYF.

In this sample, this clonotype turned up many times. The CDR3 sequence: CASSFPGWGQPQHF. CDR3 in DNA: TGTGCCAGCAGCTTCCCAGGGTGGGGCCAGCCCCAGCATTTT. The chain links TRBV7-2 to TRBJ1-5; maybe TRBD1 (5 bases). V dropped 3 bases and J dropped 7 bases, with 13 bases sitting between them. From germline, CDR1 is SGHTA and CDR2 FQGNSA. CDR3 length: 14 residues.

On this clonotype itself: The CDR3 end shows no conserved phenylalanine or tryptophan, and so a read error is likely. The limits of the CDR3 on the DNA are not certain, so only TCRdb's listed CDR3 is given. The chain employs TRBV7-9 and TRBJ1-6; no check of the table's D call, TRBD1, against the DNA was made. Germline values: CDR1 SEHNR, CDR2 FQNEAQ (reference sequence). The CDR3 extends over 17 residues, inclusive of both ends. The CDR3 here is CASSPHDRAGANSPLPL.

This clonotype was observed at least ten times. V is TRBV27 and J is TRBJ1-1; D perhaps matches TRBD1 (5 bases). V was trimmed by 0 bases and J by 1 base, leaving 18 bases between them. The germline V gene has CDR1 MNHEY and CDR2 SMNVEV (reference sequence). The CDR3 contains 18 residues. The CDR3 is CASSLSLSQPGTNTEAFF. Here the CDR3 DNA reads TGTGCCAGCAGTTTATCGTTGAGCCAGCCCGGGACGAACACTGAAGCTTTCTTT.

This clonotype showed up just a few times. The chain combines TRBV11-2 with TRBJ2-1; D perhaps matches TRBD2 (6 bases). V gave up 5 bases and J gave up 9 bases, with 20 bases separating them. CDR3 length: 15 amino acids. Germline CDR1 and CDR2: SGHAT and FQNNGV. CDR3 bases: TGTGCCAGCAGCCCCCGACTAGGGGCGGTCGGTGAGCAGTTCTTC. This sequence encodes CASSPRLGAVGEQFF.

A word on this clonotype: Mismatch with germline at one junction end may stem from a read error. J is TRBJ1-5 and V is TRBV19; no definite D call. CDR1 is LNHDA and CDR2 is SQIVND in the germline V gene (reference sequence). The CDR3 is 19 amino acids. This CDR3 reads CASSSIYTGTVEDNHPPHF. The CDR3 DNA is TGTGCCAGTAGTTCAATATATACCGGTACAGTTGAAGACAATCATCCCCCGCATTTT.

This clonotype is large within its sample. The rearrangement joins TRBV12-3 or TRBV12-4 to TRBJ2-1, with 8 bases lining up with TRBD2. There are 16 residues in the CDR3. After removal of 0 bases from V and 6 bases from J, the junction contained 7 bases not matched to a gene. The CDR3 protein is CASSLAPYGRANEQFF. The CDR3 region has the DNA TGTGCCAGCAGTTTAGCCCCTTACGGGAGGGCCAATGAGCAGTTCTTC.